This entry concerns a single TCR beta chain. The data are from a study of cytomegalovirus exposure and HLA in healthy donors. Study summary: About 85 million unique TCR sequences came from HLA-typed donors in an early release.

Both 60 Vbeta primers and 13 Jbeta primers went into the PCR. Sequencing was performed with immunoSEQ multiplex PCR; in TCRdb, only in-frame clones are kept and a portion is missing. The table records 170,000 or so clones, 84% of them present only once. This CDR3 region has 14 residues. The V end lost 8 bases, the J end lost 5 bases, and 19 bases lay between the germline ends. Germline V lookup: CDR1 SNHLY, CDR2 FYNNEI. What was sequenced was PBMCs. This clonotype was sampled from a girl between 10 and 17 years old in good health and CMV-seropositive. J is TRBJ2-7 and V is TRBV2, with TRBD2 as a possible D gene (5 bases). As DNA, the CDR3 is TGTGCCAGCGGCCCGGAAGCTAGCTCTCACGAGCAGTACTTC. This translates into CASGPEASSHEQYF.